A single sample gave rise to the 10 T cell receptor beta chains below, sequenced in a study of cytomegalovirus exposure and HLA in healthy donors. The PCR was carried out with 60 Vbeta primers and 13 Jbeta primers. Sequenced by immunoSEQ multiplex PCR; TCRdb stores in-frame clones only, minus some. The table records 150,000 or so clones, approximately 80% of them present only once. The sample consisted of PBMCs. The receptors originated from a male donor in good health and CMV-seronegative.

This clone was detected only a few times. This chain uses TRBV7-6 with TRBJ2-7; 8 bases map to TRBD2. Germline V gene sequence: CDR1 SGHVS, CDR2 FNYEAQ. This CDR3 is 16 amino acids long. The V and J ends lost 1 base and 5 bases, in that order; junction bases with no gene match: 10. The CDR3 DNA sequence: TGTGCCAGCAGCTTAGGCGGGGGGCGCTCTCTCGACGAGCAGTACTTC. Amino acids: CASSLGGGRSLDEQYF.

The J gene is TRBJ2-3, the V gene TRBV7-9; no definite D call. The CDR3 runs 13 residues. Trimming took 2 bases from V and 2 from J, leaving 5 bases between them. Germline-derived CDR1 and CDR2 are SEHNR and FQNEAQ (reference sequence). Here the CDR3 DNA reads TGTGCCAGCAGCTTACAGAACACAGATACGCAGTATTTT. Protein: CASSLQNTDTQYF.

This clone occurred once. V usage is TRBV12-5 and J usage is TRBJ2-5, with 8 bases matching TRBD1. The CDR3 runs to 17 residues. Germline assignment: CDR1 LGHNT and CDR2 FRNRAP. V lost 0 bases and J lost 4; bases outside the gene matches: 10. The CDR3 loop is CASGLVSRQGRPETQYF. CDR3 bases: TGTGCTAGTGGTTTGGTATCGAGACAGGGGCGGCCAGAGACCCAGTACTTC.

This sequence joins TRBV6-6 and TRBJ2-1; the D is unclear. Per the germline V gene, CDR1 is MNHNY and CDR2 is SVGAGI (reference sequence). This CDR3 spans 14 amino acids. Trimming left V 5 bases short and J 6 bases short, with 14 bases between. The CDR3 sequence: CASSPIGPLNEQFF. The DNA of the CDR3 is TGTGCCAGCAGTCCGATCGGTCCTCTCAATGAGCAGTTCTTC.

This sequence joins TRBV19 and TRBJ1-6, with D possibly being TRBD1 (5 bases). The CDR3 is 14 amino acids. The germline V gene encodes CDR1 LNHDA and CDR2 SQIVND (reference sequence). Trimming left V 4 bases short and J 10 bases short, with 14 bases between. The CDR3 sequence is CASSKVQGDSPLHF. The DNA of the CDR3 is TGTGCCAGTAGTAAGGTCCAGGGTGACTCACCCCTCCACTTT.

This clone has more than one count but fewer than ten. The rearrangement links TRBV5-1 to TRBJ2-2, with a possible D match to TRBD1 (6 bases). CDR1 and CDR2 (germline): SGHRS, YFSETQ. The CDR3 contains 14 residues. Trimming left V 4 bases short and J 2 bases short, with 9 bases between. The DNA of the CDR3 is TGCGCCAGCAGCGGGGGACACAACACCGGGGAGCTGTTTTTT. It specifies CASSGGHNTGELFF. Using reference TRBV5-1 and TRBJ2-2 for the parts outside the CDR3, the full variable domain is KAGVTQTPRYLIKTRGQQVTLSCSPISGHRSVSWYQQTPGQGLQFLFEYFSETQRNKGNFPGRFSGRQFSNSRSEMNVSTLELGDSALYLCASSGGHNTGELFFGEGSRLTVL.

This clone was detected only a few times. The J gene is TRBJ1-6, the V gene TRBV4-2; 10 bases are a match to TRBD1. CDR3 size: 16 residues. CDR1 and CDR2 (germline): LGHNA, YNFKEQ. V lost 2 bases, J lost 7 bases, and 5 bases stayed unmatched. The CDR3 sequence: CASSQNRDRGNSPLHF. The CDR3 DNA follows: TGTGCCAGCAGCCAAAACCGGGACAGGGGCAATTCACCCCTCCACTTT.

V and J are TRBV27 and TRBJ2-7; the match to TRBD1 covers 9 bases. The CDR3 runs to 15 residues. V lost 4 bases, J lost 6 bases, and 10 bases stayed unmatched. Germline V CDR1 and CDR2: MNHEY, SMNVEV (reference sequence). The CDR3 is CASSSSNRGRFEQYF. CDR3 bases: TGTGCCAGCAGTTCTAGTAACAGGGGGCGGTTCGAGCAGTACTTC.

The chain employs TRBV28 and TRBJ1-1, with D hard to call. The germline CDR1 and CDR2 sequences are MDHEN and SYDVKM. The CDR3 runs 15 residues. Trimming took 4 bases from V and 4 from J, leaving 16 bases between them. CDR3 in DNA: TGTGCCAGCAGTTCCGGTAGCGTCCTGGCCACTGAAGCTTTCTTT. Encoded protein: CASSSGSVLATEAFF.

CDR3 residues: CAWSARSGYTF. Written as DNA, the CDR3 is TGTGCCTGGAGTGCTAGATCGGGCTACACCTTC. The chain joins TRBV30 to TRBJ1-2; D unresolved. The CDR3 has 11 amino acids. Trimming took off 1 base at V and 8 bases at J, with 8 bases between the two ends. Germline V gives CDR1 GTSNPN, CDR2 SVGIG (reference sequence).